Shown below are 9 T cell receptor beta chains from a single sample sequenced in a study of blood T cell repertoires in COVID-19. The method was immunoSEQ multiplex PCR; TCRdb's version includes in-frame clones alone and lacks a portion of them. The sample shows some 100,000 clones, roughly 92% of them seen only once. The sample consisted of peripheral blood. These receptors were obtained from a man aged 70-80 years with acute or convalescent COVID-19.

This chain links TRBV4-1 with TRBJ1-2; TRBD1 is a possible D gene (5 bases). CDR1 MGHRA and CDR2 YSYEKL come from the germline V gene. Trimming took off 1 base at V and 8 bases at J, with 14 bases between the two ends. The CDR3 extends over 14 amino acids. CDR3: CASSQVFPGLGYTF. The CDR3 nucleotides are TGCGCCAGCAGCCAAGTCTTCCCAGGGTTGGGCTACACCTTC.

The chain joins TRBV11-3 to TRBJ2-7; 8 positions match TRBD2. The length of the CDR3 is 15 residues. J lost 2 bases, V lost 5 bases, and 8 bases had no gene match. Germline values: CDR1 SGHNT, CDR2 YENEEA. CDR3 protein: CASSSSGMSAYEQYF. The CDR3 nucleotides read TGTGCCAGCAGCAGTAGCGGGATGTCGGCCTACGAGCAGTACTTC.

The V call is TRBV5-1, the J call TRBJ1-2; 8 bases are shared with TRBD1. With V trimmed by 5 bases and J by 7 bases, 7 bases remained unmatched. The germline V gene has CDR1 SGHRS and CDR2 YFSETQ. This CDR3 region has 13 residues. The CDR3 here is CASRLGQATGYTF. In DNA, the CDR3 is TGCGCCAGCAGGCTGGGACAGGCCACTGGCTACACCTTC.

This clone was found once. The chain is built from TRBV24-1 and TRBJ2-1; D is uncertain. The CDR3 is 12 amino acids. Trimming removed 1 base from V and 8 bases from J, with 5 bases in between. In germline, CDR1 is KGHDR, CDR2 SFDVKD. CDR3 in DNA: TGTGCCACCAGTGATTTCCCCGATGAGCAGTTCTTC. It is translated as CATSDFPDEQFF.

The chain links TRBV19 to TRBJ2-1; TRBD2 matches at 11 bases. CDR3 size: 14 residues. Germline-derived CDR1 and CDR2 are LNHDA and SQIVND (reference sequence). The V segment lost 5 bases and the J segment 7 bases; nucleotides outside the gene matches: 4. The CDR3 DNA reads as TGTGCCAGTAGTCCCAGGACTAGCGGGAATGAGCAGTTCTTC. Translation gives CASSPRTSGNEQFF.

This clone was picked up one time. This chain links TRBV6-6 with TRBJ2-7; D ambiguous. This CDR3 spans 12 amino acids. Germline V CDR1 and CDR2: MNHNY, SVGAGI (reference sequence). With 6 bases removed from V and 0 bases from J, the gap between germline ends came to 6 bases. CDR3 in amino acids: CASRSRSYEQYF. The CDR3 nucleotides read TGTGCCAGCAGATCCCGCTCCTACGAGCAGTACTTC.

This chain links TRBV29-1 with TRBJ2-2; 10 nucleotides align to TRBD2. J was trimmed by 6 bases and V by 4 bases; bases with no gene match: 5. CDR1 and CDR2 from the germline V gene are SQVTM and ANQGSEA. CDR3 length: 14 amino acids. CDR3 DNA sequence: TGCAGCGTTGGGGCTAGCGGGAGTGCCGGGGAGCTGTTTTTT. Its translation is CSVGASGSAGELFF.

This clone came up once. The chain uses TRBV9 and TRBJ2-3; D is perhaps TRBD1 (6 bases). Trimming took off 4 bases at V and 8 bases at J, with 14 bases between the two ends. The CDR3 covers 13 residues. From germline, CDR1 is SGDLS and CDR2 YYNGEE. This CDR3 is CASSRDRPGTQYF. Here the CDR3 DNA reads TGTGCCAGCAGCAGAGACAGGCCCGGTACGCAGTATTTT.

V gene TRBV11-3 combines with J gene TRBJ2-1; 10 nucleotides match TRBD1. The CDR3 extends over 16 amino acids. CDR1 SGHNT and CDR2 YENEEA come from the germline V gene. Germline trimming cut 3 bases from V and 8 bases from J; bases unmatched to any gene: 10. The CDR3 sequence: CASSFQGTGVRDEQFF. Written as DNA, the CDR3 is TGTGCCAGCAGCTTCCAGGGGACAGGGGTTAGGGATGAGCAGTTCTTC.